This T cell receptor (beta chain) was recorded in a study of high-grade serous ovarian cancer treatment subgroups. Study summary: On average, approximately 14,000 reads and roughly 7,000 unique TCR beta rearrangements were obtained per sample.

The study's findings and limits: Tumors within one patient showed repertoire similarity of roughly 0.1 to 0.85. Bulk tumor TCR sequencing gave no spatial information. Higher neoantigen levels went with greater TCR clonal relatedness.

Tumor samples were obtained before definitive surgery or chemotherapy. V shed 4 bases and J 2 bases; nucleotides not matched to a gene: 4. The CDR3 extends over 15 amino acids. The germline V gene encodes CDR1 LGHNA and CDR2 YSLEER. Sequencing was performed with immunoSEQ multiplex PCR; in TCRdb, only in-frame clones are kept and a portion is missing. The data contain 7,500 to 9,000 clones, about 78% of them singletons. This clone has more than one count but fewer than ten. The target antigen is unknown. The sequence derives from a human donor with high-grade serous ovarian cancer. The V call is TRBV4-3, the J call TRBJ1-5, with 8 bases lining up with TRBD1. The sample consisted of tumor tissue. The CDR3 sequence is CASSRDRGGNQPQHF. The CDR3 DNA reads TGCGCCAGCAGCCGAGACAGGGGTGGCAATCAGCCCCAGCATTTT.